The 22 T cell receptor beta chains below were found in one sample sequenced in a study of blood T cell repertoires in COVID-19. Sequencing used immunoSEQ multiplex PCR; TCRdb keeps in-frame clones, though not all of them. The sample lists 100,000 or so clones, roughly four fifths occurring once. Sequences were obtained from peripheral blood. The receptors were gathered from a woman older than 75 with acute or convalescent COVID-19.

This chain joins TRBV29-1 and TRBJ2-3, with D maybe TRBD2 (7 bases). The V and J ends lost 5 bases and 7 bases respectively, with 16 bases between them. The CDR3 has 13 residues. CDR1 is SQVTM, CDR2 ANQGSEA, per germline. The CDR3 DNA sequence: TGCAGCGTTTGGCAGGGGAGGGCCTATACGCAGTATTTT. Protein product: CSVWQGRAYTQYF.

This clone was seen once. In DNA, the CDR3 is TGTGCCAGCAGCCTTAAGGGAGGGGACCCGTCCTACAATGAGCAGTTCTTC. It translates to CASSLKGGDPSYNEQFF. This sequence joins TRBV27 and TRBJ2-1; 7 bases align to TRBD2. The ends lost 6 bases at V and 1 base at J; junction bases unmatched: 12. There are 17 residues in the CDR3. The V gene's germline CDR1 is MNHEY and CDR2 SMNVEV (reference sequence).

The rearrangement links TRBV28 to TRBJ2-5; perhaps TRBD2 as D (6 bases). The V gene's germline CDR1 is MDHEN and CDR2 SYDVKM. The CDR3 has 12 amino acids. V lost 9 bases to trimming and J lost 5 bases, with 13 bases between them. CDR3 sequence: CASVGGKETQYF. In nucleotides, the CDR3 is TGTGCCAGTGTGGGCGGGAAGGAGACCCAGTACTTC.

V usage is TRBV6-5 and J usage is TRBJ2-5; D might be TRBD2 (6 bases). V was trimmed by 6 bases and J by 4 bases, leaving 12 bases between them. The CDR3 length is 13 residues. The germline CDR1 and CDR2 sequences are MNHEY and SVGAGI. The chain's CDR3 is CASRQLGGETQYF. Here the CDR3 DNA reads TGTGCCAGCAGACAACTGGGGGGAGAGACCCAGTACTTC.

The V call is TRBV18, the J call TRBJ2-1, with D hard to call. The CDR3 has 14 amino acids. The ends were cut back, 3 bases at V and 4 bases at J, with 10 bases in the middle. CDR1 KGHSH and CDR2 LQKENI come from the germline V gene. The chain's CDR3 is CASSPKTDYNEQFF. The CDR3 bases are TGTGCCAGCTCACCTAAAACAGATTACAATGAGCAGTTCTTC.

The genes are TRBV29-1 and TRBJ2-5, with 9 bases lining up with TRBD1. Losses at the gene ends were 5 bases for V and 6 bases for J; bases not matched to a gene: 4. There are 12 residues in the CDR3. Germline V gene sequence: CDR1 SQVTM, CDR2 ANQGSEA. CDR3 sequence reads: CSVTGGEKTQYF. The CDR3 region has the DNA TGCAGCGTTACAGGGGGCGAAAAGACCCAGTACTTC.

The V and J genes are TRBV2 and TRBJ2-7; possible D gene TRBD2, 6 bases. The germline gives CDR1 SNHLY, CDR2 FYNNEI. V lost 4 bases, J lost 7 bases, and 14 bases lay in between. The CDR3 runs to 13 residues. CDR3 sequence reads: CASSGGVAAEQYV. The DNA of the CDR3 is TGTGCCAGCAGTGGTGGAGTAGCGGCTGAGCAGTACGTC.

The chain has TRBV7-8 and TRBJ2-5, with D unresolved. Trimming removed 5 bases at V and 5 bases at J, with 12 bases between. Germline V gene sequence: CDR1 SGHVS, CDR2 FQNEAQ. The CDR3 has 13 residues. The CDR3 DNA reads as TGTGCCAGCAGCCGAACTGTGGTGGAGACCCAGTACTTC. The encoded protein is CASSRTVVETQYF.

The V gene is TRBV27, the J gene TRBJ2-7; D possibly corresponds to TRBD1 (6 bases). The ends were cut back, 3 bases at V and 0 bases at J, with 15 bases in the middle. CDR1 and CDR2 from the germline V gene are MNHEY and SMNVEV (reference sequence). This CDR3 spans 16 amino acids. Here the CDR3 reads CASSLNGQSFSYEQYV. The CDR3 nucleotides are TGTGCCAGCAGTTTGAACGGACAGTCCTTCTCCTACGAGCAGTACGTC.

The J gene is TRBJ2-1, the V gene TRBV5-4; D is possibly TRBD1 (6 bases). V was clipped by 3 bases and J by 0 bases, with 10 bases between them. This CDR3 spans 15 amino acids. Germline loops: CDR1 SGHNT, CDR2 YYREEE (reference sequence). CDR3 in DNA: TGTGCCAGCAGCTCCGGACAGAGCTCCTACAATGAGCAGTTCTTC. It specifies CASSSGQSSYNEQFF.

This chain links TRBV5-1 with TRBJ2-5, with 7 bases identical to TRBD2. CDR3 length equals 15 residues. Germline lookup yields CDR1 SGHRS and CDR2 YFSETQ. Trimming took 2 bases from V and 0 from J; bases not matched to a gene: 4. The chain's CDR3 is CASSFGGRDQETQYF. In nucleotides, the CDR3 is TGCGCCAGCAGCTTCGGGGGGAGAGACCAAGAGACCCAGTACTTC. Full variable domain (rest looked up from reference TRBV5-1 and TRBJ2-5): KAGVTQTPRYLIKTRGQQVTLSCSPISGHRSVSWYQQTPGQGLQFLFEYFSETQRNKGNFPGRFSGRQFSNSRSEMNVSTLELGDSALYLCASSFGGRDQETQYFGPGTRLLVL.

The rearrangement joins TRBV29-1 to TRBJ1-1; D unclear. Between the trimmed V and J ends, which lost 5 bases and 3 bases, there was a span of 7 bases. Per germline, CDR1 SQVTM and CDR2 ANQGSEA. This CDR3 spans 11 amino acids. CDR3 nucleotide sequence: TGCAGCGTTTGGCAGGACACTGAAGCTTTCTTT. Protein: CSVWQDTEAFF.

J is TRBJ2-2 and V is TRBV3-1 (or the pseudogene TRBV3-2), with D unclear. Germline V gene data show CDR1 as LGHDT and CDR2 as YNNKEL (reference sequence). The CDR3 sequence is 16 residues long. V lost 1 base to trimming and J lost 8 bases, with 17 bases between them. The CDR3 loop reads CASSQGIHLDRGELFF. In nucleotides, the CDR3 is TGTGCCAGCAGCCAAGGAATTCACCTAGACCGTGGGGAGCTGTTTTTT.

CDR3 DNA sequence: TGCAGCGTGGGGGGGGACGAGCAGTACTTC. This translates into CSVGGDEQYF. This chain connects TRBV29-1 to TRBJ2-7, with TRBD2 matching 7 bases. CDR1 is SQVTM and CDR2 is ANQGSEA in the germline V gene. V trimming: 6 bases; J trimming: 5 bases; junction bases outside the gene matches: 1. The CDR3 sequence is 10 residues long.

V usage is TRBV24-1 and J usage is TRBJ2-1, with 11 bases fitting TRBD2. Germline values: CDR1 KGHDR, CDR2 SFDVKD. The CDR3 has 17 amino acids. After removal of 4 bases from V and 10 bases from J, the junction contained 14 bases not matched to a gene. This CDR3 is CATSDTARTSGPREQFF. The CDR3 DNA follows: TGTGCCACCAGTGACACCGCGCGGACTAGCGGGCCTCGGGAGCAGTTCTTC.

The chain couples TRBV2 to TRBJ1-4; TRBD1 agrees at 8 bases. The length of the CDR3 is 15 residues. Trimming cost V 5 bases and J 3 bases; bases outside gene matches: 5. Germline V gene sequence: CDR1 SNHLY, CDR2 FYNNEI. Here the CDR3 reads CASSSTGVPNEKLFF. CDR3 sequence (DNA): TGTGCCAGCAGTTCGACAGGGGTCCCTAATGAAAAACTGTTTTTT. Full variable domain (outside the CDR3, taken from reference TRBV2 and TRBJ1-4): EPEVTQTPSHQVTQMGQEVILRCVPISNHLYFYWYRQILGQKVEFLVSFYNNEISEKSEIFDDQFSVERPDGSNFTLKIRSTKLEDSAMYFCASSSTGVPNEKLFFGSGTQLSVL.

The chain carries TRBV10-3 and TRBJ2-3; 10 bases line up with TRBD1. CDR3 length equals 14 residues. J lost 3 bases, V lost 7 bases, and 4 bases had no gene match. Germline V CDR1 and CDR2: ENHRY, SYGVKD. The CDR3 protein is CAIKEGQGTDTQYF. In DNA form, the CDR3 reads TGTGCCATCAAAGAGGGACAGGGGACAGATACGCAGTATTTT.

The CDR3 is CASSLRQGVTDTQYF. The CDR3 DNA reads TGTGCCAGCAGCTTAAGGCAGGGGGTCACAGATACGCAGTATTTT. V and J are TRBV7-2 and TRBJ2-3; 7 bases fit TRBD1. The CDR3 runs to 15 residues. J was trimmed by 2 bases and V by 2 bases; bases with no gene match: 4. Germline CDR1 and CDR2: SGHTA and FQGNSA.

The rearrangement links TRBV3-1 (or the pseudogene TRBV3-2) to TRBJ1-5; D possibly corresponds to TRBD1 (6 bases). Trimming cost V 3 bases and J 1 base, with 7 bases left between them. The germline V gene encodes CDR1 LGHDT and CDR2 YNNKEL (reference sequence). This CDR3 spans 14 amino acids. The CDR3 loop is CASSQGTSNQPQHF. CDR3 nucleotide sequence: TGTGCCAGCAGCCAGGGGACAAGCAATCAGCCCCAGCATTTT.

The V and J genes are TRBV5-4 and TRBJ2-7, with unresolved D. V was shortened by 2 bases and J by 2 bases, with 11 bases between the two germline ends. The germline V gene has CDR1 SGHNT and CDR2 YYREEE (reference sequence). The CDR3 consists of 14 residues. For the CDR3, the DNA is TGTGCCAGCAGCTTCGATCAGAGGACCTACGAGCAGTACTTC. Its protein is CASSFDQRTYEQYF.

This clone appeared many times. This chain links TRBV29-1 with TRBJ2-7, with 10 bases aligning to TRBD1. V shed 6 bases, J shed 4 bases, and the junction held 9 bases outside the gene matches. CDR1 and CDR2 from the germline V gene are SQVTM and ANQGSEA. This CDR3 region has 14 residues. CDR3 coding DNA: TGCAGCGTACGGGGACAGGGGAGCAAGTACGAGCAGTACTTC. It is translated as CSVRGQGSKYEQYF.

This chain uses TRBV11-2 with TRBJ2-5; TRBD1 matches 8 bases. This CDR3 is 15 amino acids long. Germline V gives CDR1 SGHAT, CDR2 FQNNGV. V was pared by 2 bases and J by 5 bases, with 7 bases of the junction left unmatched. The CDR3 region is CASSLPDRGSETQYF. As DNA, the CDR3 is TGTGCCAGCAGCTTACCCGACAGGGGTTCCGAGACCCAGTACTTC.